The 17 T cell receptor beta chains presented below share a single source sample, sequenced in a study of T-cell memory formation after mild COVID-19. In TCRdb, the 5' RACE reads were re-called with MiXCR into one record per CDR3 protein. In the table there are 250,000 to 350,000 distinct CDR3 sequences, over 11% of which are singletons. Sequencing was performed on PBMCs or a T cell subset sorted from them (not recorded which). These TCRs come from a man younger than 35 who had mild COVID-19 (a few samples of this study predate the infection). Cell type and time point are not known.

J is TRBJ2-3 and V is TRBV7-2, with TRBD2 matching 9 bases. The CDR3 consists of 17 residues. CDR1 SGHTA and CDR2 FQGNSA come from the germline V gene. J was trimmed by 1 base and V by 5 bases; bases with no gene match: 10. The CDR3 region is CASSHRRGGAGTDTQYF. The DNA for the CDR3 is TGTGCCAGCAGCCACAGGCGGGGGGGCGCAGGCACAGATACGCAGTATTTT.

This clonotype was counted ten times or more. The V and J genes are TRBV5-1 and TRBJ2-7; TRBD1 matches 10 bases. J was trimmed by 1 base and V by 7 bases; bases with no gene match: 5. Germline CDR1 reads SGHRS; CDR2 reads YFSETQ. The CDR3 extends over 14 amino acids. In DNA form, the CDR3 reads TGCGCCAGCTCGCCGGGACAGGGGTCCTACGAGCAGTACTTC. It translates to CASSPGQGSYEQYF.

The rearrangement uses TRBV4-1 and TRBJ2-1, with unresolved D. The V gene's germline CDR1 is MGHRA and CDR2 YSYEKL. The ends were cut back, 7 bases at V and 3 bases at J, with 13 bases in the middle. CDR3 length: 14 residues. In nucleotides, the CDR3 is TGCGCCAGCAAGTGGGATCCCAACTACAATGAGCAGTTCTTC. Translation gives CASKWDPNYNEQFF.

This clonotype showed up just a few times. The rearrangement uses TRBV6-4 and TRBJ1-6, with D tentatively TRBD1 (6 bases). Germline V gene lookup returns CDR1 MRHNA and CDR2 SNTAGT. CDR3 length: 14 residues. V gave up 6 bases and J gave up 9 bases, with 15 bases separating them. The CDR3: CASREGVPGSPLHF. The CDR3 bases are TGTGCCAGCAGAGAGGGGGTCCCCGGTTCACCCCTCCACTTT.

This clonotype was observed many times. The chain uses TRBV4-1 and TRBJ1-1, with 8 positions matching TRBD1. V was pared by 2 bases and J by 7 bases, with 6 bases of the junction left unmatched. The CDR3 runs 14 residues. CDR1 and CDR2 (germline): MGHRA, YSYEKL. CDR3 in amino acids: CASSQPTGEDEAFF. As DNA, the CDR3 is TGCGCCAGCAGCCAACCGACAGGGGAGGATGAAGCTTTCTTT.

This clonotype came up a few times. This rearrangement joins TRBV5-4 to TRBJ2-1; D is perhaps TRBD1 or TRBD2 (7 bases each). Trimming shortened V by 4 bases and J by 4 bases, and 12 bases separated the two germline ends. This CDR3 contains 14 residues. CDR1 is SGHNT and CDR2 is YYREEE in the germline V gene (reference sequence). Written as DNA, the CDR3 is TGTGCCAGCAGCGCTCAGGGGGGGTACAATGAGCAGTTCTTC. It encodes CASSAQGGYNEQFF.

The sample holds a few counts of this clonotype. The chain couples TRBV5-1 to TRBJ2-1; 7 bases are shared with TRBD1. This CDR3 has 13 residues. Germline trimming cut 7 bases from V and 7 bases from J; bases unmatched to any gene: 8. Germline V CDR1 and CDR2: SGHRS, YFSETQ. Here the CDR3 reads CASDRDFGNEQFF. CDR3 DNA: TGCGCCAGCGACAGGGATTTCGGGAATGAGCAGTTCTTC.

The chain links TRBV6-2 or TRBV6-3 to TRBJ1-3; no clear D gene. The CDR3 is 15 amino acids. V lost 2 bases and J lost 0, with 8 bases in between. CDR1 is MNHEY, CDR2 SVGEGT, per germline. CDR3 in DNA: TGTGCCAGCAGTTACGGCCGAGGCTCTGGAAACACCATATATTTT. This encodes CASSYGRGSGNTIYF.

CDR3: CSARGAGYEQYF. CDR3 in DNA: TGCAGTGCTAGGGGGGCGGGCTACGAGCAGTACTTC. The rearrangement joins TRBV20-1 to TRBJ2-7; possible D gene TRBD1, 6 bases. The CDR3 totals 12 residues. The V end was cut by 3 bases, the J end by 3 bases, with 9 bases between. Germline values: CDR1 DFQATT, CDR2 SNEGSKA (reference sequence).

The chain uses TRBV21-1 and TRBJ2-3; TRBD2 is the table's D call, not checked against the DNA. TRBV21-1 is flagged as a pseudogene. The CDR3 contains 14 residues. In DNA, the CDR3 is TGTGCCAGCAGCAAAGATTGCGGGGAAGATACGCAGTATTTT. It encodes CASSKDCGEDTQYF.

This clonotype was detected only a few times. The CDR3 DNA follows: TGTGCCAGCAGTTCAGGGTTACCTAATGAAAAACTGTTTTTT. This translates into CASSSGLPNEKLFF. This chain connects TRBV12-3 or TRBV12-4 to TRBJ1-4; D is perhaps TRBD1 (5 bases). Trimming removed 4 bases from V and 3 bases from J, with 9 bases in between. This CDR3 has 14 residues.

Ten or more counts support this clonotype. J is TRBJ1-1 and V is TRBV5-1; D is undetermined. This CDR3 has 13 residues. Trimming pared 0 bases from V and 5 bases from J, leaving 8 bases between. The germline V gene has CDR1 SGHRS and CDR2 YFSETQ. The CDR3 loop is CASSLGQATEAFF. DNA for the CDR3: TGCGCCAGCAGCTTGGGGCAGGCGACTGAAGCTTTCTTT.

The chain employs TRBV7-6 and TRBJ2-3; 11 nucleotides agree with TRBD2. J lost 0 bases, V lost 1 base, and 6 bases had no gene match. Germline CDR1 is SGHVS and CDR2 is FNYEAQ. The CDR3 is made up of 18 amino acids. CDR3 amino acids: CASSLVLAGASSTDTQYF. CDR3 DNA sequence: TGTGCCAGCAGCTTAGTACTAGCGGGGGCCTCTAGCACAGATACGCAGTATTTT.

The chain combines TRBV12-3 or TRBV12-4 with TRBJ2-7; 11 bases fit TRBD1. Losses at the gene ends were 7 bases for V and 5 bases for J; bases not matched to a gene: 10. The CDR3 runs to 15 residues. The CDR3 nucleotides read TGTGCCAGCACCGTCGGACAGGGGGCGTGGAACGAGCAGTACTTC. Translated: CASTVGQGAWNEQYF.

This clonotype was seen only a few times. The CDR3 region has the DNA TGTGCCAGCAGAGCGGGACTAGCGGATAACAATGAGCAGTTCTTC. It encodes CASRAGLADNNEQFF. V usage is TRBV5-4 and J usage is TRBJ2-1; 11 bases map to TRBD2. The CDR3 contains 15 residues. V trimming: 5 bases; J trimming: 5 bases; junction bases outside the gene matches: 6. CDR1 and CDR2 (germline): SGHNT, YYREEE (reference sequence).

This clonotype was picked up a small number of times. The J gene is TRBJ2-7, the V gene TRBV7-9, with TRBD1 identical over 9 bases. Germline trimming cut 1 base from V and 4 bases from J; bases unmatched to any gene: 2. Germline CDR1 and CDR2: SEHNR and FQNEAQ (reference sequence). The length of the CDR3 is 14 residues. The CDR3 here is CASSLVGQGYEQYV. CDR3 bases: TGTGCCAGCAGCTTAGTGGGACAGGGATACGAGCAGTACGTC.

There are a few counts of this clonotype. The chain's CDR3 is CATSRVGRSNEKLFF. In DNA, the CDR3 is TGTGCCACCAGCAGAGTGGGGAGATCTAATGAAAAACTGTTTTTT. The chain joins TRBV15 to TRBJ1-4, with D uncertain. Trimming removed 1 base at V and 3 bases at J, with 9 bases between. CDR3 length equals 15 residues. The germline V gene encodes CDR1 LNHNV and CDR2 YYDKDF (reference sequence).